This T cell receptor (beta chain) was recovered during a study of cytomegalovirus exposure and HLA in healthy donors. The sample holds a few counts of this clone. Its antigen is unidentified. General study results and limits: Accounts indicate the classifier identified cytomegalovirus status with strong specificity and sensitivity. TCR beta chain V- and J-gene trimming was linked, in a later analysis, to a missense variant in DCLRE1C.

Vbeta (60) and Jbeta (13) primers were used in the PCR. The data were produced by immunoSEQ multiplex PCR, yet TCRdb's version contains in-frame clones alone and is incomplete. The data contain about 98,000 clones, around 80% of them singletons. Source material: PBMCs. This TCR was sampled from a man aged 40-50 years in good health and CMV-seronegative.

CDR3 DNA sequence: TGTGCCAGCAGTCGACAGGTCTCCTACGAGCAGTACTTC. This gives the protein CASSRQVSYEQYF. The rearrangement uses TRBV6-4 and TRBJ2-5; TRBD1 might be the D (6 bases). Gene TRBJ2-7 matches the end of the DNA better, so the J call may be wrong. This CDR3 has 13 residues. The germline gives CDR1 MRHNA, CDR2 SNTAGT.